These T cell receptor beta chains were read from a single sample in a study of shared clonotypes between healthy human individuals. Clones were sequenced by immunoSEQ multiplex PCR, and TCRdb holds only the in-frame ones, with some missing. Of a few million clones in the sample, 85% to 95% were seen once. Material: naive CD4+ T cells from PBMCs. The receptors stem from a man between 18 and 29 years old in good health. Some clones in this sample may be carry-over from other donors' samples. Each CDR3 is given without its conserved first and last residue. Fields, in order: V gene, J gene, clone size, CDR3 protein. Clone size is given for some rows only: seen once, a few or many times, or a class if the clone is expanded.

TRBV28	TRBJ1-5	few	GVGNQPQH
TRBV6-5	TRBJ1-4	.	ATREGPAIEKLF
TRBV7-6	TRBJ2-7	.	ASSLVGPESSYEQY
TRBV6-5	TRBJ1-2	.	ASSSRQKHGYT
TRBV5-1	TRBJ2-2	.	ASSLPLLAGGGTGELF
TRBV27	TRBJ2-5	.	ASSLRPSGGYQETQY
TRBV11-2	TRBJ1-4	.	ASSRSGGREKLF
TRBV6-1	TRBJ1-2	.	ASSPGTYYGYT
TRBV29-1	TRBJ2-7	.	SVGMGSSYEQY
TRBV7-6	TRBJ2-1	.	ASSLVVGNDEQF
TRBV6-5	TRBJ2-5	.	ASSWRQQETQY
TRBV7-2	TRBJ1-5	once	ASSLRGKDQPQH
TRBV4-1	TRBJ2-7	.	ASSHTPPAGGMYEQY
TRBV12-5	TRBJ2-5	.	ASGLGLAGARVETQY
TRBV7-7	TRBJ2-2	.	ASSHRGFGAGTGELF
TRBV6-1	TRBJ1-5	.	ASLRRGDNQPQH
TRBV5-1	TRBJ1-2	.	ASSLTSRDYGYT
TRBV19	TRBJ1-2	.	ASSPGIQAGYGYT
TRBV9	TRBJ2-6	.	ASSVARRFPRSGANVLT
TRBV14	TRBJ2-2	.	ASSQDQREGKNTGELF
TRBV5-4	TRBJ2-1	.	ASSLSGRDSGLSSYNEQF
TRBV28	TRBJ2-7	.	ASSTHPSGGPYEQY
TRBV5-1	TRBJ1-1	.	ASSQGTEKAF
TRBV5-1	TRBJ2-1	.	ASSLIRAGGNEQF
TRBV9	TRBJ2-2	once	ASSAVSKAGDTGELF
TRBV28	TRBJ2-5	.	ASGGLAGWETQY
TRBV4-1	TRBJ2-7	.	ASSQDAGTYYYEQY
TRBV28	TRBJ1-2	.	ASGPGQNIYGYT
TRBV4-1	TRBJ2-1	once	ASSHEVARTHNEQF
TRBV30	TRBJ2-4	.	AWRTDRPIAKNIQY
TRBV5-1	TRBJ2-3	.	ASSPEGTGGFGTDTQY
TRBV2	TRBJ1-5	.	ASARETASNQPQH
TRBV28	TRBJ1-2	.	ASNILVREPQNYGYT
TRBV7-9	TRBJ2-3	.	ASSSPWVTDTQY
TRBV9	TRBJ2-3	once	ASSPISSEPTDTQY
TRBV28	TRBJ1-5	.	ASSLLAYHSNQPQH
TRBV2	TRBJ1-2	.	ASQGADYGYT
TRBV7-2	TRBJ2-2	.	ASSFRAKNTGELF
TRBV6-5	TRBJ2-6	.	ASSYAAFSGANVLT
TRBV19	TRBJ1-1	.	ASSSDNPEAF
TRBV5-1	TRBJ2-3	once	ASSLRLAPDTQY
TRBV6-5	TRBJ2-1	.	ASRQGRPEF
TRBV5-4	TRBJ2-3	.	ASSSRSSSGDTQY
TRBV28	TRBJ1-5	.	ASRGRYSNQPQH
TRBV28	TRBJ2-1	.	ASSSTGTFPYNEQF
TRBV4-1	TRBJ2-2	.	ASSPRGAKNTGELF
TRBV30	TRBJ1-5	.	AWSRGGDNQPQH
TRBV6-5	TRBJ1-2	.	ASRPPRTGDYGYT
TRBV11-2	TRBJ2-7	.	ASSLTEFSYEQY
TRBV29-1	TRBJ2-5	.	SARGRWETQY
TRBV18	TRBJ1-6	.	ASSPPDQGDSPLH
TRBV7-2	TRBJ2-5	.	ASSLRGAGETQY
TRBV18	TRBJ2-3	once	ASSPGTSRDTQY
TRBV19	TRBJ2-1	.	ASSMSRAWDNEQF